This record looks at one T cell receptor (beta chain) sequence and its context. This specimen comes from a study of blood T cell repertoires in COVID-19. On the study more broadly: Acute and convalescent COVID-19 samples came from the United States, Italy and Spain. The analysed material was cDNA or gDNA that came from T cells, B-cell-depleted T cells, or PBMCs.

Trimming pared 2 bases from V and 2 bases from J, leaving 10 bases between. Per germline, CDR1 LNHDA and CDR2 SQIVND (reference sequence). The CDR3 loop spans 15 amino acids. Original handling: Estimated nucleated cell counts came from reference gene primer amplification. Some clones are missing from TCRdb's copy, which holds only in-frame ones; the method was immunoSEQ multiplex PCR. V, J and clone size reflect that table, while D and trimming were determined from the DNA. Counted here are over 55,000 clones, roughly 83% occurring once; the ten biggest clones make up 7.5% to 10%. The chain joins TRBV19 to TRBJ2-1; perhaps TRBD2 as D (6 bases). The clonotype was recovered from a man in his forties or fifties with active COVID-19. Sample: peripheral blood. The CDR3: CASSILRGTYNEQFF. The CDR3 nucleotides read TGTGCCAGTAGTATACTTCGGGGGACCTACAATGAGCAGTTCTTC.